The table lists the clone carrying this T cell receptor beta chain with a few counts. What it binds is unknown. The data stem from a study of T-cell memory formation after mild COVID-19. As for the study in general: Among the donors, TCR clusters were largely specific to each donor.

CDR3 length equals 12 residues. Trimming left V 4 bases short and J 7 bases short, with 9 bases between. Germline values: CDR1 SGHDT, CDR2 YYEEEE. TCRdb reanalysed the 5' RACE reads using MiXCR and keeps one entry per CDR3 protein. This sample carries about 470,000 distinct CDR3 sequences, around a quarter of them seen once, and the ten largest clones take roughly an eighth. Findings and limits, study-wide: A second wave of clones peaked on day 37, and their SARS-CoV-2 specificity went unconfirmed. CM and EM subsets held most contracting CD4+ clones; EMRA held CD8+ ones.

The specimen was PBMCs or a T cell subset sorted from them (not recorded which). This chain connects TRBV5-6 to TRBJ2-1; no clear D gene. This sequence was found in an adult woman who had mild COVID-19 (a few samples of this study predate the infection). Cell type and time point are not known. Written as DNA, the CDR3 is TGTGCCAGCAGCCCCGGACGAAATGAGCAGTTCTTC. Translation gives CASSPGRNEQFF.